The clone carrying this T cell receptor beta chain was recorded at least ten times. Its antigen is not known. Germline values: CDR1 ENHRY, CDR2 SYGVKD. Trimming cost V 8 bases and J 2 bases, with 8 bases left between them. CDR3 length equals 12 residues. Making the TCR beta libraries involved quantitative 5'-RACE with molecular barcodes. TCRdb reprocessed the 5' RACE reads via MiXCR and lists one record per CDR3 protein. The table includes a few hundred thousand distinct CDR3 sequences, roughly 10% detected once. This record belongs to a study of CD8 T cells in ankylosing spondylitis. Study observations and caveats: In the blood and synovial fluid of reactive arthritis, some motif variants had been previously reported. Disease-linked clones were found to be CD8+ and relatively rare in peripheral blood. The study looked at matched synovial fluid samples from ankylosing spondylitis patients. Disease-linked clones were reported to be significantly enriched there.

The sequence was collected from a male donor with ankylosing spondylitis or in good health (not recorded which). V usage is TRBV10-3 and J usage is TRBJ2-3; D may be TRBD2 (6 bases). Sample: blood, either unsorted or a sorted T cell fraction (not recorded which). In DNA, the CDR3 is TGTGCCATCGGGGAGGCCACAGATACGCAGTATTTT. Amino acids: CAIGEATDTQYF.